The 3 T cell receptor beta chains below come from one sample, sequenced in a study of cytotoxic CD8 clonotypes in ibrutinib-treated CLL. Only in-frame clones appear in the TCRdb table, and some are missing; sequencing was by immunoSEQ multiplex PCR. The table records 57,000 or so clones, 50% to 70% of them present only once. This specimen consisted of PBMCs, obtained at disease progression, from a patient treated with ibrutinib. All receptors derive from a human donor with chronic lymphocytic leukemia.

This clone was seen only a few times. This rearrangement joins TRBV27 to TRBJ2-3; maybe TRBD2 (5 bases). With 3 bases removed from V and 1 base from J, the gap between germline ends came to 5 bases. Germline CDR1 and CDR2: MNHEY and SMNVEV (reference sequence). The CDR3 runs to 13 residues. This CDR3 is CASSLRGTDTQYF. The CDR3 DNA sequence: TGTGCCAGCAGTTTGAGGGGCACAGATACGCAGTATTTT.

V and J are TRBV6-5 and TRBJ2-7; the D gene is possibly TRBD2 (6 bases). The CDR3 runs to 15 residues. Between the trimmed V and J ends, which lost 5 bases and 0 bases, there was a span of 14 bases. Germline assignment: CDR1 MNHEY and CDR2 SVGAGI. CDR3 protein: CASSAEGLISYEQYF. CDR3 DNA: TGTGCCAGCAGTGCGGAGGGACTCATCTCCTACGAGCAGTACTTC.

This sequence joins TRBV11-1 and TRBJ2-7; D not certain. V was trimmed by 2 bases and J by 3 bases, leaving 11 bases between them. CDR3 length: 14 amino acids. The germline V gene encodes CDR1 SGHAT and CDR2 FQDESV (reference sequence). The CDR3 loop reads CASSLSSDGYEQYF. The CDR3 bases are TGTGCCAGCAGCTTAAGTTCGGACGGCTACGAGCAGTACTTC.